These 25 T cell receptor beta chains share one sample of origin, sequenced in a study of blood T cell repertoires in COVID-19. Some clones are missing from TCRdb's copy, which holds only in-frame ones; the method was immunoSEQ multiplex PCR. The sample has about 81,000 clones, around nine tenths seen once; the top ten hold 9.5% to 15%. Material for sequencing was peripheral blood. The receptor source for this set is a man aged 65 to 79 with active or convalescent COVID-19.

The genes are TRBV14 and TRBJ1-6; 7 bases are a match to TRBD1. The CDR3 consists of 12 residues. Germline V CDR1 and CDR2: SGHDN, FVKESK. Trimming at V came to 8 bases and at J to 10 bases, leaving 5 bases not matched to a gene. The CDR3 loop is CASGQGGSPLHF. As DNA, the CDR3 is TGTGCCAGCGGGCAGGGGGGATCACCCCTCCACTTT.

The V gene is TRBV7-9, the J gene TRBJ1-2; D gene uncertain. CDR3 length equals 16 residues. From germline, CDR1 is SEHNR and CDR2 FQNEAQ (reference sequence). V lost 0 bases and J 5 bases, leaving 16 bases between the germline ends. CDR3 in DNA: TGTGCCAGCAGCTTAGCGAGGGCAGGCCTCGGGTATGGCTACACCTTC. This gives the protein CASSLARAGLGYGYTF.

The chain couples TRBV7-3 to TRBJ2-2; TRBD1 aligns across 8 bases. Germline CDR1 is SGHTA and CDR2 is FQGTGA. The CDR3 loop spans 16 amino acids. The V segment lost 5 bases and the J segment 0 bases; nucleotides outside the gene matches: 5. CDR3 DNA sequence: TGTGCCAGCAGCACGCAGGGGGCTCCGAACACCGGGGAGCTGTTTTTT. Translation: CASSTQGAPNTGELFF.

The chain combines TRBV5-4 with TRBJ2-2; weak D call: TRBD2 (5 bases). The CDR3 contains 18 residues. Deletions cut 4 bases from V and 2 bases from J, with 21 bases between. CDR1 SGHNT and CDR2 YYREEE come from the germline V gene (reference sequence). CDR3 loop: CASSAGSGAQFNTGELFF. The CDR3 DNA reads TGTGCCAGCAGCGCAGGCAGCGGAGCCCAATTTAACACCGGGGAGCTGTTTTTT.

The chain combines TRBV7-2 with TRBJ2-7; the D gene is possibly TRBD1 (5 bases). Germline assignment: CDR1 SGHTA and CDR2 FQGNSA. V was cut by 1 base and J by 0 bases, with 10 bases left in between. The CDR3 contains 15 residues. Here the CDR3 reads CASSLVTGSSYEQYF. The CDR3 DNA follows: TGTGCCAGCAGCTTAGTAACAGGTAGCTCCTACGAGCAGTACTTC.

The CDR3 sequence: CASGLDLTGYTF. The CDR3 DNA reads TGTGCTAGTGGTTTGGATCTGACAGGGTACACCTTC. The rearrangement joins TRBV12-5 to TRBJ1-2; 7 bases are shared with TRBD1. CDR3 size: 12 residues. Germline CDR1 and CDR2: LGHNT and FRNRAP. The J segment lost 11 bases and the V segment lost 1 base, leaving 4 bases of the junction unmatched.

CDR3: CASSLGGGPYSYEQYF. CDR3 coding DNA: TGTGCCAGCAGCTTAGGAGGCGGGCCCTACTCCTACGAGCAGTACTTC. The chain uses TRBV7-2 and TRBJ2-7; TRBD2 is a possible D gene (5 bases). Germline values: CDR1 SGHTA, CDR2 FQGNSA. The length of the CDR3 is 16 residues. With 1 base removed from V and 0 bases from J, the gap between germline ends came to 13 bases.

This clone appeared a few times. CDR3 in amino acids: CASSPPDRDGYTF. In DNA, the CDR3 is TGTGCCAGCTCACCACCGGACAGGGATGGCTACACCTTC. The chain uses TRBV18 and TRBJ1-2, with 8 bases that match TRBD1. V gave up 0 bases and J gave up 6 bases; unmatched junction bases: 0. The CDR3 is 13 residues long. Germline V CDR1 and CDR2: KGHSH, LQKENI.

The chain uses TRBV4-3 and TRBJ2-3; 8 bases map to TRBD2. Looked up from germline, CDR1 is LGHNA and CDR2 is YSLEER. V shed 0 bases and J 2 bases; nucleotides not matched to a gene: 10. The CDR3 runs 18 residues. The DNA of the CDR3 is TGCGCCAGCAGCCAAGAAGCCCCGGCTAGCGGGTTCACAGATACGCAGTATTTT. This encodes CASSQEAPASGFTDTQYF.

The chain links TRBV20-1 to TRBJ1-1; TRBD1 might be the D (5 bases). This CDR3 has 11 amino acids. Germline-derived CDR1 and CDR2 are DFQATT and SNEGSKA (reference sequence). V was clipped by 7 bases and J by 6 bases, with 12 bases between them. Here the CDR3 reads CSGTSESEAFF. CDR3 coding DNA: TGCAGTGGGACATCCGAATCTGAAGCTTTCTTT.

The chain couples TRBV21-1 to TRBJ1-2. TRBV21-1 is annotated as a pseudogene. The CDR3 loop spans 12 amino acids. The CDR3 loop reads CASGTSLCGYTF. In nucleotides, the CDR3 is TGTGCCAGCGGAACTAGCCTCTGTGGCTACACCTTC.

This clone was picked up a small number of times. The V call is TRBV5-6, the J call TRBJ1-6; TRBD1 might be the D (5 bases). Trimming shortened V by 0 bases and J by 6 bases, and 10 bases separated the two germline ends. CDR1 SGHDT and CDR2 YYEEEE come from the germline V gene. This CDR3 has 15 residues. The CDR3 spells CASSLVQGTNSPLHF. The CDR3 DNA sequence: TGTGCCAGCAGCTTGGTCCAGGGTACTAATTCACCCCTCCACTTT.

The chain combines TRBV6-7 with TRBJ2-2, with TRBD2 as a possible D gene (5 bases). TRBV6-7 is filed as an ORF, its function uncertain. Trimming pared 6 bases from V and 6 bases from J, leaving 8 bases between. The CDR3 covers 12 residues. The chain's CDR3 is CASRRGPGELFF. The DNA for the CDR3 is TGTGCCAGCAGGAGAGGGCCCGGGGAGCTGTTTTTT.

The rearrangement links TRBV5-5 to TRBJ2-1; possibly TRBD2 for D (6 bases). The CDR3 runs 13 residues. V was pared by 4 bases and J by 4 bases, with 9 bases between. Germline V gene lookup returns CDR1 SGHKS and CDR2 YYEKEE (reference sequence). This chain's CDR3 is CASSGGGYNEQFF. CDR3 nucleotide sequence: TGTGCCAGCAGCGGTGGGGGGTACAATGAGCAGTTCTTC.

V usage is TRBV19 and J usage is TRBJ2-2; possible D gene TRBD2, 5 bases. Germline V gene data show CDR1 as LNHDA and CDR2 as SQIVND (reference sequence). Trimming took off 10 bases at V and 3 bases at J, with 9 bases between the two ends. The CDR3 length is 12 residues. The CDR3 bases are TGTGCCACCACGGGGTACACCGGGGAGCTGTTTTTT. Amino acid sequence: CATTGYTGELFF.

The CDR3 is CAWRIQGSNTEAFF. Here the CDR3 DNA reads TGTGCCTGGAGGATACAGGGGTCGAACACTGAAGCTTTCTTT. The chain couples TRBV30 to TRBJ1-1, with 7 nucleotides matching TRBD1. The germline V gene has CDR1 GTSNPN and CDR2 SVGIG (reference sequence). V gave up 3 bases and J gave up 1 base; unmatched junction bases: 5. The CDR3 contains 14 residues. Full variable domain (outside the CDR3, taken from reference TRBV30 and TRBJ1-1): SQTIHQWPATLVQPVGSPLSLECTVEGTSNPNLYWYRQAAGRGLQLLFYSVGIGQISSEVPQNLSASRPQDRQFILSSKKLLLSDSGFYLCAWRIQGSNTEAFFGQGTRLTVV.

The V call is TRBV4-3, the J call TRBJ2-1; TRBD2 agrees at 9 bases. Germline V gene data show CDR1 as LGHNA and CDR2 as YSLEER. V dropped 0 bases and J dropped 9; count of bases not matched to a gene: 9. CDR3 length: 16 residues. The CDR3 reads CASSQDPAGGSAEQFF. The CDR3 coding sequence is TGCGCCAGCAGCCAAGATCCCGCGGGGGGGAGTGCTGAGCAGTTCTTC.

This chain uses TRBV5-8 with TRBJ2-3; 8 positions agree with TRBD2. The CDR3 contains 15 residues. CDR1 and CDR2 from the germline V gene are SGHTS and YDEGEE. The V segment lost 4 bases and the J segment 8 bases; nucleotides outside the gene matches: 12. CDR3 region: CASSPGLVAGGTQYF. The CDR3 coding sequence is TGTGCCAGCAGCCCGGGACTAGTCGCCGGGGGTACGCAGTATTTT. Drawing the rest from reference TRBV5-8 and TRBJ2-3, the complete variable domain is EAGVTQSPTHLIKTRGQQATLRCSPISGHTSVYWYQQALGLGLQFLLWYDEGEERNRGNFPPRFSGRQFPNYSSELNVNALELEDSALYLCASSPGLVAGGTQYFGPGTRLTVL.

The rearrangement links TRBV6-5 to TRBJ1-1, with a weak D call TRBD1 (5 bases). This CDR3 region has 15 residues. CDR1 and CDR2 from the germline V gene are MNHEY and SVGAGI. Trimming left V 0 bases short and J 4 bases short, with 12 bases between. For the CDR3, the DNA is TGTGCCAGCAGTTACTCGAAACGGGGGGGCACTGAAGCTTTCTTT. Residues: CASSYSKRGGTEAFF.

This clone came up once. V is TRBV3-1 (or the pseudogene TRBV3-2) and J is TRBJ2-3, with 9 nucleotides matching TRBD2. Trimming at V came to 4 bases and at J to 6 bases, leaving 17 bases not matched to a gene. The CDR3 runs 18 residues. Germline V CDR1 and CDR2: LGHDT, YNNKEL (reference sequence). CDR3 sequence: CASSPTESRGGGADTQYF. The CDR3 DNA sequence: TGTGCCAGCAGCCCCACCGAGTCCAGGGGCGGGGGGGCGGATACGCAGTATTTT.

The V gene is TRBV2, the J gene TRBJ1-1, with D possibly being TRBD1 (5 bases). The CDR3 is made up of 15 amino acids. The V gene lost 6 bases and the J gene lost 1 base, with 15 bases spanning the gap. Looked up from germline, CDR1 is SNHLY and CDR2 is FYNNEI. CDR3 sequence: CASRTERGGNTEAFF. CDR3 in DNA: TGTGCCAGCAGGACAGAAAGGGGAGGGAACACTGAAGCTTTCTTT.

The J gene is TRBJ2-1, the V gene TRBV7-9, with D tentatively TRBD1 (6 bases). V lost 4 bases and J 3 bases, leaving 10 bases between the germline ends. The CDR3 length is 14 residues. Looked up from germline, CDR1 is SEHNR and CDR2 is FQNEAQ (reference sequence). The CDR3 DNA is TGTGCCAGCAGCTCCCGGACAGACTACAATGAGCAGTTCTTC. This translates into CASSSRTDYNEQFF.

The chain joins TRBV15 to TRBJ1-3; tentatively, D is TRBD1 (6 bases). Germline lookup yields CDR1 LNHNV and CDR2 YYDKDF (reference sequence). With 0 bases removed from V and 7 bases from J, the gap between germline ends came to 16 bases. The CDR3 has 16 residues. The CDR3 DNA follows: TGTGCCACCAGCAGAGATCCGCTAGGGGGAACTAACACCATATATTTT. The encoded protein is CATSRDPLGGTNTIYF. The variable domain in full, completed from reference TRBV15 and TRBJ1-3, reads DAMVIQNPRYQVTQFGKPVTLSCSQTLNHNVMYWYQQKSSQAPKLLFHYYDKDFNNEADTPDNFQSRRPNTSFCFLDIRSPGLGDTAMYLCATSRDPLGGTNTIYFGEGSWLTVV.

This clone was observed a few times. J is TRBJ1-1 and V is TRBV5-1; D is unresolved. This CDR3 has 14 residues. The ends were cut back, 4 bases at V and 1 base at J, with 11 bases in the middle. Looked up from germline, CDR1 is SGHRS and CDR2 is YFSETQ. The CDR3 DNA reads as TGCGCCAGCAGCATTGGACGGGAGAACACTGAAGCTTTCTTT. This sequence encodes CASSIGRENTEAFF.

The rearrangement links TRBV28 to TRBJ1-2; tentative D call: TRBD1 (6 bases). Trimming took 4 bases from V and 0 from J, leaving 9 bases between them. This CDR3 spans 14 amino acids. The germline V gene encodes CDR1 MDHEN and CDR2 SYDVKM. The CDR3 loop is CASSSHRANYGYTF. Here the CDR3 DNA reads TGTGCCAGCAGTTCCCACAGGGCTAACTATGGCTACACCTTC.